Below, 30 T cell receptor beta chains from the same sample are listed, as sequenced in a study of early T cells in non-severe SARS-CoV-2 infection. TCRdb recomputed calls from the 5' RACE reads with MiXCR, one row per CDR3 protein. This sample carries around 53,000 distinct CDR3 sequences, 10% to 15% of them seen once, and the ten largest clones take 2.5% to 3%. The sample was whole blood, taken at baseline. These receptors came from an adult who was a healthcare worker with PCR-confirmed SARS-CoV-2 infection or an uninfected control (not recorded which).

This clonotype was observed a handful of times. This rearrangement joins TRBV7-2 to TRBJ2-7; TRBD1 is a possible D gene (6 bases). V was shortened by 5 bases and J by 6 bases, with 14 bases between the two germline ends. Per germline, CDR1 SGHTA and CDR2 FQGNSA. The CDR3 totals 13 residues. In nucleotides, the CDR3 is TGTGCCAGCAGCCAAGAGGGGGTCTCCGAGCAGTACTTC. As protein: CASSQEGVSEQYF.

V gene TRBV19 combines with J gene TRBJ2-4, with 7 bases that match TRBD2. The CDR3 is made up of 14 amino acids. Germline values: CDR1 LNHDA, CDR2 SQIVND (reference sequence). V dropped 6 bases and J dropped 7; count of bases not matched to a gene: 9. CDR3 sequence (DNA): TGTGCCAGTAGACTACAGGCCGGGGGGAACATTCAGTACTTC. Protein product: CASRLQAGGNIQYF.

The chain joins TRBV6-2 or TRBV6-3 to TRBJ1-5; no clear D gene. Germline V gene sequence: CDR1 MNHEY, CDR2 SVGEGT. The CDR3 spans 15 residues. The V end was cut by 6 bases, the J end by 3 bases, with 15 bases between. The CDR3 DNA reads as TGTGCCAGCAGACCAAATTACATGGACAATCAGCCCCAGCATTTT. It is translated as CASRPNYMDNQPQHF.

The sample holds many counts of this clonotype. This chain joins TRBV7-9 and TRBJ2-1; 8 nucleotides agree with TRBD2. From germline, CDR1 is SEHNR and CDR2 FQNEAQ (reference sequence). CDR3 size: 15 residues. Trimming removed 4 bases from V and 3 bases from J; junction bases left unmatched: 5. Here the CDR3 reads CASSYPSGYYNEQFF. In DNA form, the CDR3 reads TGTGCCAGCAGCTACCCTAGCGGGTACTACAATGAGCAGTTCTTC.

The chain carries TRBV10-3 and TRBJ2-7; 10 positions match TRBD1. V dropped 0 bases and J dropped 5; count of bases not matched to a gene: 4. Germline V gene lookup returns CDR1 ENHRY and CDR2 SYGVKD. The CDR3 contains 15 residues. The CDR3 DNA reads TGTGCCATCAGTGAGTCGGACAGGGGGACTAACGAGCAGTACTTC. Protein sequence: CAISESDRGTNEQYF.

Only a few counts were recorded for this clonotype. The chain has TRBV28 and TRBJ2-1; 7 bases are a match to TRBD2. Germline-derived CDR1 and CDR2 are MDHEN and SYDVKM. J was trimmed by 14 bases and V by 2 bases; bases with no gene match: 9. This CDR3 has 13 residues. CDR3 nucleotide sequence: TGTGCCAGCAGTTTACCCAGCGGGACGGGCAAGTTCTTC. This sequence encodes CASSLPSGTGKFF. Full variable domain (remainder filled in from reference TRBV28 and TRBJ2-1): DVKVTQSSRYLVKRTGEKVFLECVQDMDHENMFWYRQDPGLGLRLIYFSYDVKMKEKGDIPEGYSVSREKKERFSLILESASTNQTSMYLCASSLPSGTGKFFGPGTRLTVL.

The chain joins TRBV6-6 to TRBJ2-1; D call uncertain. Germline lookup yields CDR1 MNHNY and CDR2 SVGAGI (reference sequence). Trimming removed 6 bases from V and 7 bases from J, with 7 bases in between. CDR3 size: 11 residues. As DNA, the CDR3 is TGTGCCAGCAGATACACAAATGAGCAGTTCTTC. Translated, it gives CASRYTNEQFF.

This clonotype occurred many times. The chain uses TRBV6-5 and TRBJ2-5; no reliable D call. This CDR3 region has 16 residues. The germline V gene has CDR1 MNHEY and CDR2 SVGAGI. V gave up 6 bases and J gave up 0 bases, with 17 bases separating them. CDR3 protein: CASRASLARNQETQYF. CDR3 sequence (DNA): TGTGCCAGCAGAGCCTCACTTGCGAGGAACCAAGAGACCCAGTACTTC.

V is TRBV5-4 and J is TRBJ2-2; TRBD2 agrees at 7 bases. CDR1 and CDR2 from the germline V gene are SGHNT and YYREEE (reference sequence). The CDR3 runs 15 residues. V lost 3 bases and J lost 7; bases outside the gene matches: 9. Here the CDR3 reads CASSSPGGSGGELFF. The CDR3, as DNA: TGTGCCAGCAGCTCCCCAGGCGGGAGTGGCGGGGAGCTGTTTTTT. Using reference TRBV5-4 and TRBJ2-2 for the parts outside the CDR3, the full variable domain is ETGVTQSPTHLIKTRGQQVTLRCSSQSGHNTVSWYQQALGQGPQFIFQYYREEENGRGNFPPRFSGLQFPNYSSELNVNALELDDSALYLCASSSPGGSGGELFFGEGSRLTVL.

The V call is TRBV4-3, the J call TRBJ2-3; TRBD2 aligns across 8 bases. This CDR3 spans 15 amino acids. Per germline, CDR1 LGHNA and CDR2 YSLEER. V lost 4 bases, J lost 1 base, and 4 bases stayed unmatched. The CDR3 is CASSRFSGGTDTQYF. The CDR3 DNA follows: TGCGCCAGCAGCCGGTTTAGCGGGGGCACAGATACGCAGTATTTT.

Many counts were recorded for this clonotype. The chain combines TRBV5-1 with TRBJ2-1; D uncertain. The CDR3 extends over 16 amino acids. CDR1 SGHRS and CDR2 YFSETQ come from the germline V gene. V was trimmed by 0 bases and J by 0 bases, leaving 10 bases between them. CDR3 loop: CASSLAGGHSYNEQFF. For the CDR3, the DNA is TGCGCCAGCAGCTTGGCCGGCGGTCACTCCTACAATGAGCAGTTCTTC. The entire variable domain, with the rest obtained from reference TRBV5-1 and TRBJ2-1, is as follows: KAGVTQTPRYLIKTRGQQVTLSCSPISGHRSVSWYQQTPGQGLQFLFEYFSETQRNKGNFPGRFSGRQFSNSRSEMNVSTLELGDSALYLCASSLAGGHSYNEQFFGPGTRLTVL.

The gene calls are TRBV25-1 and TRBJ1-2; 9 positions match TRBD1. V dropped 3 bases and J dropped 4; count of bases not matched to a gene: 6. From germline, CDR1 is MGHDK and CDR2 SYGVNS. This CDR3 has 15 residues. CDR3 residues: CASSDPTGGLYGYTF. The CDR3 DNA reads TGTGCCAGCAGTGATCCCACAGGGGGCCTCTATGGCTACACCTTC.

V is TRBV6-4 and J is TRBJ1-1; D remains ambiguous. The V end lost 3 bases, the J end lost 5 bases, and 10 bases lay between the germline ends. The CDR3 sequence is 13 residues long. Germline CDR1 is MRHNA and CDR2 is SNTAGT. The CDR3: CASSEKGNTEAFF. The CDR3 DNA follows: TGTGCCAGCAGTGAAAAGGGAAATACTGAAGCTTTCTTT.

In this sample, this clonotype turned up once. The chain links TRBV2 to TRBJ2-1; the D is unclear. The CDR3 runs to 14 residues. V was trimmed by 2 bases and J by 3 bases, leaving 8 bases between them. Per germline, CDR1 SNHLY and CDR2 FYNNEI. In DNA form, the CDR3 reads TGTGCCAGCAGTGAATCTTGGAGCTACAATGAGCAGTTCTTC. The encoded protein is CASSESWSYNEQFF.

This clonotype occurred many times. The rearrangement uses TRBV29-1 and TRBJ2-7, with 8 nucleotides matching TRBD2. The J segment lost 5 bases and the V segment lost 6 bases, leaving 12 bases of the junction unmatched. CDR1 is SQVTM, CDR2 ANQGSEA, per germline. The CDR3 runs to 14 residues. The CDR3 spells CSVLSGRANHEQYF. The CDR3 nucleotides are TGCAGCGTCCTTTCCGGGAGGGCGAACCACGAGCAGTACTTC.

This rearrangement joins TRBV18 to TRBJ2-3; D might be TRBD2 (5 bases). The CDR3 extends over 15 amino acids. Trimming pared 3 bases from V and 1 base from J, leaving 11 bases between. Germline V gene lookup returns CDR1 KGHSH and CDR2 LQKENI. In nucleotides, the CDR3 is TGTGCCAGCTCACCCCAGGTTAGCGGCACAGATACGCAGTATTTT. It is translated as CASSPQVSGTDTQYF.

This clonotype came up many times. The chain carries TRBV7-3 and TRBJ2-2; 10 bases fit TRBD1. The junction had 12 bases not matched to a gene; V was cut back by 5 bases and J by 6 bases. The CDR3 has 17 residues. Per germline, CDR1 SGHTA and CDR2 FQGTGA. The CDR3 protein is CASSPQQPGQGAGELFF. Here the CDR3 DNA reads TGTGCCAGCAGCCCACAACAGCCCGGACAGGGGGCCGGGGAGCTGTTTTTT.

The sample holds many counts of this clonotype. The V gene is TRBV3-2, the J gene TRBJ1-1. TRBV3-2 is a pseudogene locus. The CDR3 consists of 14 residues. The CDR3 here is CASSPQTRETEAFF. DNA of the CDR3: TGTGCCAGCAGCCCCCAGACGAGGGAAACTGAAGCTTTCTTT.

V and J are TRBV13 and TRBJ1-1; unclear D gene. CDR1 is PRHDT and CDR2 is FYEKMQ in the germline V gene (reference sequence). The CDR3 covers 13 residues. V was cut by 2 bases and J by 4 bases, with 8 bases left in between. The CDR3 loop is CASSLRLFTEAFF. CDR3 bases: TGTGCCAGCAGCTTAAGGCTCTTCACTGAAGCTTTCTTT. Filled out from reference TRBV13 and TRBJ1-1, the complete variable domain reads AAGVIQSPRHLIKEKRETATLKCYPIPRHDTVYWYQQGPGQDPQFLISFYEKMQSDKGSIPDRFSAQQFSDYHSELNMSSLELGDSALYFCASSLRLFTEAFFGQGTRLTVV.

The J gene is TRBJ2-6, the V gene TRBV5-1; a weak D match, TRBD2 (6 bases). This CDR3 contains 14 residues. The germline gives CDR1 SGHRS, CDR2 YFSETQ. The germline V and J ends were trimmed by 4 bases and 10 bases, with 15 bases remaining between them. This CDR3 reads CASSIPGDPNVLTF. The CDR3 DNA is TGCGCCAGCAGCATCCCGGGGGACCCAAACGTCCTGACTTTC. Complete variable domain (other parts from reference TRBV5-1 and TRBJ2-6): KAGVTQTPRYLIKTRGQQVTLSCSPISGHRSVSWYQQTPGQGLQFLFEYFSETQRNKGNFPGRFSGRQFSNSRSEMNVSTLELGDSALYLCASSIPGDPNVLTFGAGSRLTVL.

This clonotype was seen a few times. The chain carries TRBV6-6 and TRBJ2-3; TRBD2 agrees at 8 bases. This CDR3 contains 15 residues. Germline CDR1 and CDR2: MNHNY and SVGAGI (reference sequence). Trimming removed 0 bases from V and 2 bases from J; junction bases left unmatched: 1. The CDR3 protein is CASSYSTSATDTQYF. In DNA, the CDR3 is TGTGCCAGCAGTTACTCGACTAGCGCCACAGATACGCAGTATTTT.

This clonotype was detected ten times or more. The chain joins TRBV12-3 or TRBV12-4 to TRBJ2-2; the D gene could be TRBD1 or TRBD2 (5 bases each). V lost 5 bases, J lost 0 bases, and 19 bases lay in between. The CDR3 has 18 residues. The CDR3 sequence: CASSPVGIGRANTGELFF. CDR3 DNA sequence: TGTGCCAGCAGTCCAGTCGGGATTGGCAGGGCGAACACCGGGGAGCTGTTTTTT.

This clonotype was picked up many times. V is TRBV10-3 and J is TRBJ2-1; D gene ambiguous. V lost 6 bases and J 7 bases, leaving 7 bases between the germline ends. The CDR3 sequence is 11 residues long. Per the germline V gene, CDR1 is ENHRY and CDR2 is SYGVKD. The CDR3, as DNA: TGTGCCATCAGCCTCGGGAATGAGCAGTTCTTC. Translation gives CAISLGNEQFF.

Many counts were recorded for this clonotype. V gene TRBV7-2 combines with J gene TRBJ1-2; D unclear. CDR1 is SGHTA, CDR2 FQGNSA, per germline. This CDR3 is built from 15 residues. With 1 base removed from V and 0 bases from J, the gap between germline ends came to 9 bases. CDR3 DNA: TGTGCCAGCAGCTTAGTCTCCGTAGCTAACTATGGCTACACCTTC. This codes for CASSLVSVANYGYTF.

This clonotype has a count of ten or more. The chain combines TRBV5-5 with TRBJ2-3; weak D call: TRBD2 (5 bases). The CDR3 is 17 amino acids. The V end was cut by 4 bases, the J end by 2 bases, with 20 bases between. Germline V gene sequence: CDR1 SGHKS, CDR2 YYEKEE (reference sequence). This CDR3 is CASSGPDDLRATDTQYF. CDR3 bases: TGTGCCAGCAGCGGACCCGACGACCTGCGGGCCACAGATACGCAGTATTTT.

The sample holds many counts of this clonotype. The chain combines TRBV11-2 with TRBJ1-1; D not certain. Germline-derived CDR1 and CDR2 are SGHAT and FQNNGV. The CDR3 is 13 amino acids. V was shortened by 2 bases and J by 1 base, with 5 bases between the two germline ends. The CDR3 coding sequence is TGTGCCAGCAGCTTATCCCGGAACACTGAAGCTTTCTTT. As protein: CASSLSRNTEAFF. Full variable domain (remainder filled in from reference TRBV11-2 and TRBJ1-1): EAGVAQSPRYKIIEKRQSVAFWCNPISGHATLYWYQQILGQGPKLLIQFQNNGVVDDSQLPKDRFSAERLKGVDSTLKIQPAKLEDSAVYLCASSLSRNTEAFFGQGTRLTVV.

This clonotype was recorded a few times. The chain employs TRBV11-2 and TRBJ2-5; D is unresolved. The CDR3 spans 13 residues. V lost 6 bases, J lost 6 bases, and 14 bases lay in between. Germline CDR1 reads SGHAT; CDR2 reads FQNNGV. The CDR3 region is CASRTGYIQTQYF. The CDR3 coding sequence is TGTGCCAGCAGGACTGGTTACATACAGACCCAGTACTTC.

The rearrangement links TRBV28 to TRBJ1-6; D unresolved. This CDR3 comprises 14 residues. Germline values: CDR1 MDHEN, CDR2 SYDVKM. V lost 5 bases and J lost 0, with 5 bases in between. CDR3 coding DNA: TGTGCCAGCAGTCAGAGCTCCTATAATTCACCCCTCCACTTT. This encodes CASSQSSYNSPLHF.

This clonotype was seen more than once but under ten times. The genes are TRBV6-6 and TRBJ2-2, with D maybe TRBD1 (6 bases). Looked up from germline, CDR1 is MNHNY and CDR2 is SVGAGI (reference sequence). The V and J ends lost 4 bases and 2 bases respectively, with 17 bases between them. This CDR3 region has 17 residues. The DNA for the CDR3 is TGTGCCAGCAGTTTTTTCGTCGGACAGACAAACACCGGGGAGCTGTTTTTT. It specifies CASSFFVGQTNTGELFF.

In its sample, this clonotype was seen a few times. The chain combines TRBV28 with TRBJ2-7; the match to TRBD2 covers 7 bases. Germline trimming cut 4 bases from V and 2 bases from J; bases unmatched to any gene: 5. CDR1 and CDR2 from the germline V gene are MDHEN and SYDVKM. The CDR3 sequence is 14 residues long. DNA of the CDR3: TGTGCCAGCAGTTCCAGCGGGGCTCCCTACGAGCAGTACTTC. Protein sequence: CASSSSGAPYEQYF.